These 30 T cell receptor beta chains came from one sample sequenced in a study of blood T cell repertoires in COVID-19. Libraries were prepared by immunoSEQ multiplex PCR; TCRdb keeps only in-frame clonotypes and omits some of them. This table has about 180,000 clones, about 80% appearing once. Sequencing input: peripheral blood. These receptors all stem from a woman in her seventies with acute or convalescent COVID-19.

The chain is built from TRBV19 and TRBJ1-6; 9 bases align to TRBD1. After removal of 8 bases from V and 10 bases from J, the junction contained 12 bases not matched to a gene. The CDR3 totals 15 residues. CDR1 is LNHDA, CDR2 SQIVND, per germline (reference sequence). DNA for the CDR3: TGTGCCAGTCGGACCACGGACAGGGGCGAATCACCCCTCCACTTT. It encodes CASRTTDRGESPLHF.

V is TRBV9 and J is TRBJ1-2; D is uncertain. There are 13 residues in the CDR3. The germline gives CDR1 SGDLS, CDR2 YYNGEE. Trimming took off 0 bases at V and 4 bases at J, with 7 bases between the two ends. The CDR3 sequence: CASSVGEVYGYTF. CDR3 sequence (DNA): TGTGCCAGCAGCGTAGGCGAAGTCTATGGCTACACCTTC.

The rearrangement uses TRBV12-2 and TRBJ2-7; TRBD2 is the table's D call and was not checked against the DNA. TRBV12-2 is a listed pseudogene. The CDR3 has 13 amino acids. Written as DNA, the CDR3 is TGTGCAAGTCGCTTACTAGCGGGAGCCGAGCAGTACTTC. This codes for CASRLLAGAEQYF.

The chain joins TRBV2 to TRBJ1-1, with D possibly matching TRBD1 (6 bases). The germline V and J ends were trimmed by 10 bases and 0 bases, with 12 bases remaining between them. Germline CDR1 reads SNHLY; CDR2 reads FYNNEI. CDR3 size: 13 residues. CDR3 amino acids: CATQDSLNTEAFF. CDR3 in DNA: TGTGCCACACAGGACAGTTTGAACACTGAAGCTTTCTTT.

This clone was detected a few times. The genes are TRBV9 and TRBJ1-5; D possibly corresponds to TRBD1 (5 bases). The CDR3 contains 14 residues. V dropped 0 bases and J dropped 4 bases, with 8 bases sitting between them. Germline-derived CDR1 and CDR2 are SGDLS and YYNGEE. CDR3 loop: CASSVAPGNQPQHF. Written as DNA, the CDR3 is TGTGCCAGCAGCGTAGCTCCAGGGAATCAGCCCCAGCATTTT.

The chain combines TRBV19 with TRBJ2-5; unclear D gene. The V gene lost 4 bases and the J gene lost 2 bases, with 8 bases spanning the gap. There are 13 residues in the CDR3. The germline gives CDR1 LNHDA, CDR2 SQIVND (reference sequence). CDR3 bases: TGTGCCAGTAGTACGGTGGTACAAGAGACCCAGTACTTC. Its translation: CASSTVVQETQYF.

The rearrangement joins TRBV27 to TRBJ2-2; 9 bases align to TRBD2. V was clipped by 2 bases and J by 5 bases; unmatched bases: 6. The CDR3 runs to 16 residues. Germline V CDR1 and CDR2: MNHEY, SMNVEV (reference sequence). CDR3 protein: CASSLRSGGPTGELFF. DNA of the CDR3: TGTGCCAGCAGTTTACGGAGCGGGGGGCCAACCGGGGAGCTGTTTTTT.

This rearrangement joins TRBV7-6 to TRBJ1-1; 9 nucleotides align to TRBD1. The junction had 6 bases not matched to a gene; V was cut back by 0 bases and J by 7 bases. The CDR3 spans 15 residues. Germline values: CDR1 SGHVS, CDR2 FNYEAQ. The CDR3 nucleotides are TGTGCCAGCAGCTTAGCTCCCGGACAGGGGAGTGAAGCTTTCTTT. This gives the protein CASSLAPGQGSEAFF.

This sequence joins TRBV11-3 and TRBJ2-1; maybe TRBD2 (6 bases). CDR1 SGHNT and CDR2 YENEEA come from the germline V gene. The V gene lost 3 bases and the J gene lost 3 bases, with 12 bases spanning the gap. The CDR3 is made up of 15 amino acids. CDR3: CASSLGGEIYNEQFF. In DNA form, the CDR3 reads TGTGCCAGCAGCTTGGGCGGGGAGATCTACAATGAGCAGTTCTTC.

The chain links TRBV30 to TRBJ1-2; D perhaps matches TRBD1 (5 bases). The V gene lost 1 base and the J gene lost 1 base, with 10 bases spanning the gap. The CDR3 is 14 residues long. The germline V gene has CDR1 GTSNPN and CDR2 SVGIG (reference sequence). The CDR3 coding sequence is TGTGCCTGGAGTGCTGCAGGGTTTAACTATGGCTACACCTTC. Protein product: CAWSAAGFNYGYTF.

The rearrangement uses TRBV15 and TRBJ2-7; TRBD2 aligns across 8 bases. V dropped 0 bases and J dropped 7; count of bases not matched to a gene: 11. From germline, CDR1 is LNHNV and CDR2 YYDKDF (reference sequence). The CDR3 loop spans 16 amino acids. The CDR3 here is CATSREWLAGGWEQYF. CDR3 nucleotides: TGTGCCACCAGCAGAGAATGGCTAGCGGGTGGGTGGGAGCAGTACTTC.

The chain combines TRBV5-1 with TRBJ2-5; 7 nucleotides match TRBD2. V lost 1 base and J lost 5; bases outside the gene matches: 8. Germline CDR1 and CDR2: SGHRS and YFSETQ. The CDR3 loop spans 15 amino acids. The CDR3 region is CASSLTGREDETQYF. The CDR3 DNA reads TGCGCCAGCAGCTTGACGGGACGGGAGGACGAGACCCAGTACTTC. Complete variable domain (other parts from reference TRBV5-1 and TRBJ2-5): KAGVTQTPRYLIKTRGQQVTLSCSPISGHRSVSWYQQTPGQGLQFLFEYFSETQRNKGNFPGRFSGRQFSNSRSEMNVSTLELGDSALYLCASSLTGREDETQYFGPGTRLLVL.

The V gene is TRBV19, the J gene TRBJ1-5; 10 nucleotides align to TRBD1. There are 15 residues in the CDR3. CDR1 and CDR2 (germline): LNHDA, SQIVND (reference sequence). V was pared by 5 bases and J by 4 bases, with 5 bases of the junction left unmatched. The CDR3 DNA reads TGTGCCAGTAGTGCTGGACAGGGGGGAAATCAGCCCCAGCATTTT. Residues: CASSAGQGGNQPQHF.

The chain employs TRBV24-1 and TRBJ2-2; 13 bases are shared with TRBD2. The CDR3 is made up of 20 amino acids. V trimming: 0 bases; J trimming: 0 bases; junction bases outside the gene matches: 6. CDR1 and CDR2 (germline): KGHDR, SFDVKD. As DNA, the CDR3 is TGTGCCACCAGTGATTTGCTCGGACTAGCGGGGGATACGAACACCGGGGAGCTGTTTTTT. Translating gives CATSDLLGLAGDTNTGELFF.

CDR3 residues: CATSDSGHLGYTF. Here the CDR3 DNA reads TGTGCCACCAGTGACTCGGGACACCTTGGCTACACCTTC. This chain uses TRBV24-1 with TRBJ1-2; tentative D call: TRBD1 (6 bases). Germline V gene data show CDR1 as KGHDR and CDR2 as SFDVKD. CDR3 length equals 13 residues. V lost 4 bases and J lost 7, with 12 bases in between.

The CDR3 nucleotides read TGTGCCAGCAGCTTCCATCCCCCAACCGGGACAGACTACACCTTC. This gives the protein CASSFHPPTGTDYTF. The chain employs TRBV7-2 and TRBJ1-2; TRBD1 matches at 7 bases. Germline CDR1 is SGHTA and CDR2 is FQGNSA. V trimming: 3 bases; J trimming: 10 bases; junction bases outside the gene matches: 14. This CDR3 has 15 residues.

CDR3 sequence (DNA): TGTGCCAGCAAAAGGAGGACAGGGAGGGGAGAAAAACTGTTTTTT. Protein sequence: CASKRRTGRGEKLFF. The chain combines TRBV27 with TRBJ1-4, with 8 bases fitting TRBD1. This CDR3 is built from 15 residues. Germline values: CDR1 MNHEY, CDR2 SMNVEV (reference sequence). With 7 bases clipped from V and 8 bases from J, the junction kept 12 bases outside the gene matches.

The chain combines TRBV7-9 with TRBJ1-2; TRBD1 matches at 9 bases. CDR3 length: 14 amino acids. V trimming: 6 bases; J trimming: 2 bases; junction bases outside the gene matches: 4. Germline values: CDR1 SEHNR, CDR2 FQNEAQ (reference sequence). The CDR3 here is CASSYTGGNYGYTF. The CDR3 bases are TGTGCCAGCAGTTATACAGGGGGCAACTATGGCTACACCTTC.

The rearrangement joins TRBV7-9 to TRBJ2-7; 9 bases are shared with TRBD2. Germline CDR1 reads SEHNR; CDR2 reads FQNEAQ (reference sequence). V trimming: 4 bases; J trimming: 5 bases; junction bases outside the gene matches: 9. This CDR3 has 15 amino acids. The CDR3 spells CASSSLRTSVDEQYF. CDR3 sequence (DNA): TGTGCCAGCAGCTCCCTCAGGACTAGCGTAGACGAGCAGTACTTC.

The chain joins TRBV30 to TRBJ2-1; the match to TRBD2 covers 11 bases. V was clipped by 0 bases and J by 6 bases; unmatched bases: 1. The CDR3 consists of 14 residues. Germline V gene lookup returns CDR1 GTSNPN and CDR2 SVGIG (reference sequence). The CDR3 nucleotides read TGTGCCTGGAGTGTGGGACTAGCGGTCAATGAGCAGTTCTTC. It codes for CAWSVGLAVNEQFF.

This clone was seen more than once but under ten times. The V gene is TRBV3-1 (or the pseudogene TRBV3-2), the J gene TRBJ2-7; tentative D call: TRBD1 (6 bases). Germline CDR1 is LGHDT and CDR2 is YNNKEL (reference sequence). The CDR3 contains 13 residues. Trimming took 6 bases from V and 7 from J, leaving 16 bases between them. CDR3 nucleotide sequence: TGTGCCAGCAGTCCTCGGGACAAAGGAGAGCAGTACTTC. As protein: CASSPRDKGEQYF.

The chain recombines TRBV18 with TRBJ2-7; maybe TRBD2 (5 bases). Germline lookup yields CDR1 KGHSH and CDR2 LQKENI. With 3 bases removed from V and 4 bases from J, the gap between germline ends came to 7 bases. The CDR3 runs to 12 residues. CDR3 amino acids: CASSPRAYEQYF. The CDR3 nucleotides read TGTGCCAGCTCACCGCGGGCATACGAGCAGTACTTC.

The chain combines TRBV12-5 with TRBJ2-5, with D tentatively TRBD1 (5 bases). Trimming removed 1 base at V and 4 bases at J, with 10 bases between. There are 14 residues in the CDR3. Germline V gene lookup returns CDR1 LGHNT and CDR2 FRNRAP. The CDR3 DNA sequence: TGTGCTAGTGGTTTGGGGACATGGGGAGAGACCCAGTACTTC. It is translated as CASGLGTWGETQYF.

V gene TRBV3-1 (or the pseudogene TRBV3-2) combines with J gene TRBJ1-2; 8 bases fit TRBD1. Trimming cost V 6 bases and J 4 bases; bases outside gene matches: 4. The germline CDR1 and CDR2 sequences are LGHDT and YNNKEL (reference sequence). This CDR3 spans 13 amino acids. As DNA, the CDR3 is TGTGCCAGCAGGGACAGGGTCGGCTATGGCTACACCTTC. Its translation: CASRDRVGYGYTF.

The V call is TRBV10-2, the J call TRBJ2-7; the match to TRBD2 covers 7 bases. Germline V lookup: CDR1 WSHSY, CDR2 SAAADI. There are 15 residues in the CDR3. Trimming took 0 bases from V and 3 from J; bases not matched to a gene: 5. This CDR3 is CASSESGGSVYEQYF. CDR3 nucleotide sequence: TGCGCCAGCAGTGAGTCGGGGGGGAGTGTCTACGAGCAGTACTTC.

This sequence joins TRBV18 and TRBJ2-7; 7 bases are a match to TRBD1. CDR3 size: 14 residues. Germline loops: CDR1 KGHSH, CDR2 LQKENI. With 4 bases clipped from V and 0 bases from J, the junction kept 3 bases outside the gene matches. CDR3 bases: TGTGCCAGCTCACAGGGACAGATCTCCTACGAGCAGTACTTC. Translation: CASSQGQISYEQYF.

In its sample, this clone was seen a few times. The rearrangement uses TRBV28 and TRBJ1-2, with D possibly being TRBD1 (6 bases). Germline V gene lookup returns CDR1 MDHEN and CDR2 SYDVKM. V lost 7 bases, J lost 6 bases, and 15 bases lay in between. This CDR3 is 13 amino acids long. In DNA, the CDR3 is TGTGCCAGCACGGGACAAACCCGCCATGGCTACACCTTC. Its protein is CASTGQTRHGYTF.

Turning to this clone: This CDR3 is also generated by other DNA sequences in the sample. This sequence joins TRBV2 and TRBJ1-6, with D possibly being TRBD1 (6 bases). CDR1 and CDR2 (germline): SNHLY, FYNNEI. This CDR3 is built from 15 residues. Trimming took 2 bases from V and 7 from J, leaving 12 bases between them. The CDR3 is CASSERAGENSPLHF. CDR3 nucleotide sequence: TGTGCCAGCAGTGAACGGGCAGGGGAAAATTCACCCCTCCACTTT.

This clone was found a few times. The chain links TRBV19 to TRBJ2-2; D possibly corresponds to TRBD1 (6 bases). Germline V gene sequence: CDR1 LNHDA, CDR2 SQIVND (reference sequence). The ends were cut back, 7 bases at V and 5 bases at J, with 14 bases in the middle. CDR3 length: 14 residues. This CDR3 is CASNWAGDTGELFF. The DNA of the CDR3 is TGTGCCAGTAATTGGGCAGGGGATACCGGGGAGCTGTTTTTT.

J is TRBJ2-3 and V is TRBV3-1 (or the pseudogene TRBV3-2); a possible D gene is TRBD1 (5 bases). V gave up 6 bases and J gave up 1 base, with 8 bases separating them. This CDR3 has 13 amino acids. The germline gives CDR1 LGHDT, CDR2 YNNKEL (reference sequence). CDR3 nucleotide sequence: TGTGCCAGCAGGACCAGGGGCACAGATACGCAGTATTTT. It yields the protein CASRTRGTDTQYF.